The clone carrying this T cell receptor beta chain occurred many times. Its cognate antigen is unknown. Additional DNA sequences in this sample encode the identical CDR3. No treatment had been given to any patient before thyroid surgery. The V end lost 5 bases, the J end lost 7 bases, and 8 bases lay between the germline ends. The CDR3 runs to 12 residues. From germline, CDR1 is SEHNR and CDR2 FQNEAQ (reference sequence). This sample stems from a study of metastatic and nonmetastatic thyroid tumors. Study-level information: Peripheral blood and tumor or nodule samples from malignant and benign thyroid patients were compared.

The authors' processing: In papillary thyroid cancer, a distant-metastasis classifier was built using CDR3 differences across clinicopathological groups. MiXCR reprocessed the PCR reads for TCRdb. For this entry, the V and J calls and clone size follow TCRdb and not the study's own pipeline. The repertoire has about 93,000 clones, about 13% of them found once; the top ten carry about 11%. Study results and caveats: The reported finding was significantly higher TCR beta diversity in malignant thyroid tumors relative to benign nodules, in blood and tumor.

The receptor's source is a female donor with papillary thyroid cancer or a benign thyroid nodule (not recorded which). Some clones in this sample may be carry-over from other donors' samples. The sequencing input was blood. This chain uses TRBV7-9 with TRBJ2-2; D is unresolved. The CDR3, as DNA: TGTGCCAGCAGCCCCCCAAACGGGGAGCTGTTTTTT. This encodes CASSPPNGELFF. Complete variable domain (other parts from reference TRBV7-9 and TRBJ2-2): DTGVSQNPRHKITKRGQNVTFRCDPISEHNRLYWYRQTLGQGPEFLTYFQNEAQLEKSRLLSDRFSAERPKGSFSTLEIQRTEQGDSAMYLCASSPPNGELFFGEGSRLTVL.